This T cell receptor (beta chain) was sequenced during a study of vaccination and CD4 T cells after COVID-19. About the research overall: Vaccinees got either two BNT162b2 doses or two mRNA-1273 doses.

Points on this clonotype: Its target is not known.

Germline assignment: CDR1 DFQATT and CDR2 SNEGSKA (reference sequence). This CDR3 has 14 amino acids. V shed 6 bases and J 4 bases; nucleotides not matched to a gene: 8. Specified treatment: roughly 11-day PBMC culture with coronavirus spike peptide pools or control peptides (ViraFEST assay). Under the ViraFEST approach, antigen-specific T cells were expanded with peptide pools and TCRs subsequently sequenced. Sequenced with the Oncomine TCR Beta short-read assay was DNA taken from cultured CD4+ T cells. From cultured CD4+ T cells, genomic DNA was extracted. TCRdb ran MiXCR on the PCR reads and lists one entry per CDR3 protein. The sample records 5,000 or so distinct CDR3 sequences, around 62% being singletons.

The chain has TRBV20-1 and TRBJ1-2; the match to TRBD1 covers 10 bases. The receptor's source is a human donor who had recovered from COVID-19. The sequenced sample was CD4+ T cells from blood, cultured in vitro. The CDR3 sequence: CSAVVGQGTYGYTF. The CDR3 coding sequence is TGCAGTGCGGTGGTGGGACAGGGGACCTATGGCTACACCTTC.